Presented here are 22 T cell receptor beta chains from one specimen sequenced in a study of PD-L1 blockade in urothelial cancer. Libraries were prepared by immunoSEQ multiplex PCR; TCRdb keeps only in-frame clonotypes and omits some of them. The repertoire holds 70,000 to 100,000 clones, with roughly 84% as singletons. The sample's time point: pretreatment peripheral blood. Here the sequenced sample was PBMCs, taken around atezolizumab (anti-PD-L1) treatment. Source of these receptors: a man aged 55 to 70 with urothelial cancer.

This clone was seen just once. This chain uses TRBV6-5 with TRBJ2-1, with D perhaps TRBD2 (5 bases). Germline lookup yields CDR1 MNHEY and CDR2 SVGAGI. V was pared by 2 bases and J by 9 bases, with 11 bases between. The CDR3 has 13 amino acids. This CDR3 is CASSYPGGGEQFF. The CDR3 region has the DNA TGTGCCAGCAGTTACCCGGGCGGAGGTGAGCAGTTCTTC.

CDR3 amino acids: CARSWDRSMNTEAFF. CDR3 sequence (DNA): TGTGCCAGAAGCTGGGACAGGTCTATGAACACTGAAGCTTTCTTT. This chain connects TRBV5-3 to TRBJ1-1; 8 bases agree with TRBD1. TRBV5-3 is an ORF; its function is uncertain. Trimming at V came to 3 bases and at J to 0 bases, leaving 4 bases not matched to a gene. The CDR3 runs 15 residues.

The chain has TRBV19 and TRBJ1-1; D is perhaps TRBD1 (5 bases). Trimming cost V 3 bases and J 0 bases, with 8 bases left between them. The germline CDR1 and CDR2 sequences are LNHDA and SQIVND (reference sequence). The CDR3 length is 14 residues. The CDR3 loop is CASSIRDLNTEAFF. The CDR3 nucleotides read TGTGCCAGTAGTATCAGGGATCTGAACACTGAAGCTTTCTTT.

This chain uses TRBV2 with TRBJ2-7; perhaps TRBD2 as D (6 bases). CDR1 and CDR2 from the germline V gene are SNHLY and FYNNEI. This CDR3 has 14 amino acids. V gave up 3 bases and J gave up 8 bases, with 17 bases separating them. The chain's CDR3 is CASSDTGSGLKQYF. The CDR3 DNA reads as TGTGCCAGCAGTGATACCGGGAGCGGACTGAAGCAGTACTTC.

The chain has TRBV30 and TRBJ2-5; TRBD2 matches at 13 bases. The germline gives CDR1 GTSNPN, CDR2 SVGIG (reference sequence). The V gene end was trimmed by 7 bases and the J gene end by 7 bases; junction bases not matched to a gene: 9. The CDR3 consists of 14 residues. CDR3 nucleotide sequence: TGTGCCTCGGATACTAGCGGGGGGGCGGCGACCCAGTACTTC. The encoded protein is CASDTSGGAATQYF.

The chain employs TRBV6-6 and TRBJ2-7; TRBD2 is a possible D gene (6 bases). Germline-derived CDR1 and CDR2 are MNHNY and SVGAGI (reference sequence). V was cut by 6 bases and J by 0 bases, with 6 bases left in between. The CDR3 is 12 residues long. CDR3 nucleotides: TGTGCCAGCAGCGGGAGCTCCTACGAGCAGTACTTC. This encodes CASSGSSYEQYF.

The CDR3 region is CASSIDYRGRTEAFF. The CDR3, as DNA: TGTGCCAGTAGTATAGATTATAGGGGCAGAACTGAAGCTTTCTTT. The gene calls are TRBV19 and TRBJ1-1; a weak D match, TRBD1 (5 bases). With 0 bases removed from V and 5 bases from J, the gap between germline ends came to 13 bases. Looked up from germline, CDR1 is LNHDA and CDR2 is SQIVND (reference sequence). The CDR3 extends over 15 amino acids.

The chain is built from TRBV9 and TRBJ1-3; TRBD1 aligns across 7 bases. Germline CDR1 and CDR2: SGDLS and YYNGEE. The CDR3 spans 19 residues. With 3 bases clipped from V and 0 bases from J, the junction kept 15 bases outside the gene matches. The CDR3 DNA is TGTGCCAGCAGCGGCCGGGACAGCCTCCGCCATGCCTCTGGAAACACCATATATTTT. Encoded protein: CASSGRDSLRHASGNTIYF.

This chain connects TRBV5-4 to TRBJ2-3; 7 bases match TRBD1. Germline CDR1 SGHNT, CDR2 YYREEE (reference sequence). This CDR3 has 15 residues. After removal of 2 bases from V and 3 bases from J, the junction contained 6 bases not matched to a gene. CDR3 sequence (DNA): TGTGCCAGCAGCTTTGGAAGGGGGCGAACAGATACGCAGTATTTT. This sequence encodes CASSFGRGRTDTQYF.

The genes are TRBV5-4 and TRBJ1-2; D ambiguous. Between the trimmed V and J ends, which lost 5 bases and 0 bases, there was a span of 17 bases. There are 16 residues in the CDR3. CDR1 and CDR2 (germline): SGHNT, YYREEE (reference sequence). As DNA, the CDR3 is TGTGCCAGCAGATCTGGGGAGTCACCAGCTAACTATGGCTACACCTTC. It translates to CASRSGESPANYGYTF.

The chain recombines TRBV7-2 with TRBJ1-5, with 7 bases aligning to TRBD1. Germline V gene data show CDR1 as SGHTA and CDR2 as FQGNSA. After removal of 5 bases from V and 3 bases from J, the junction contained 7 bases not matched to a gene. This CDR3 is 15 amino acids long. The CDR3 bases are TGTGCCAGCAGCGTCGGGACAGCGTACAATCAGCCCCAGCATTTT. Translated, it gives CASSVGTAYNQPQHF. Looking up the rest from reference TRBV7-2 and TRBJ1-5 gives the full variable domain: GAGVSQSPSNKVTEKGKDVELRCDPISGHTALYWYRQSLGQGLEFLIYFQGNSAPDKSGLPSDRFSAERTGGSVSTLTIQRTQQEDSAVYLCASSVGTAYNQPQHFGDGTRLSIL.

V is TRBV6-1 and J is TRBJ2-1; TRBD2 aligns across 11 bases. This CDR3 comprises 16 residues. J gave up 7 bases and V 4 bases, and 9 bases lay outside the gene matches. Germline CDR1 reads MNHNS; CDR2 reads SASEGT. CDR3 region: CASSANSGRARNEQFF. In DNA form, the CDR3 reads TGTGCCAGCAGTGCTAATAGCGGGAGGGCGAGAAATGAGCAGTTCTTC.

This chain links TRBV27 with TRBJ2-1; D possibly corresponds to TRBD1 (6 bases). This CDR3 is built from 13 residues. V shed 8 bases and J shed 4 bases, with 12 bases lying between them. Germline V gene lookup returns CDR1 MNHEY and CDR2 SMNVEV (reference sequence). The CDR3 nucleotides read TGTGCCAGCCAACTTACAGGGTACAATGAGCAGTTCTTC. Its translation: CASQLTGYNEQFF.

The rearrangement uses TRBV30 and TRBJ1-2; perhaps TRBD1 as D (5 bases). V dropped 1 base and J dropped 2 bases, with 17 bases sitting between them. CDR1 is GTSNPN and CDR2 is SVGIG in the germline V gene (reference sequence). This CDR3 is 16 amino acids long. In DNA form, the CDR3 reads TGTGCCTGGAGTGAGCCGTGGGGGGATAAAAACTATGGCTACACCTTC. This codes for CAWSEPWGDKNYGYTF.

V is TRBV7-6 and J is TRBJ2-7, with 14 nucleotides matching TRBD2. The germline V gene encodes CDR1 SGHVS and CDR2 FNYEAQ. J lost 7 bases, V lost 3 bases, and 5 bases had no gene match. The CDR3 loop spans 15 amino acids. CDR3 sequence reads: CASSLGLAGAAEQYF. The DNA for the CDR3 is TGTGCCAGCAGCTTGGGACTAGCGGGGGCTGCGGAGCAGTACTTC.

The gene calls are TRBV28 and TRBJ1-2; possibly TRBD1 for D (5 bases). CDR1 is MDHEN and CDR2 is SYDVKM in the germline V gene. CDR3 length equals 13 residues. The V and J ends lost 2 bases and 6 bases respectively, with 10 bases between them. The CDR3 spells CASSLHVGDGYTF. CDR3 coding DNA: TGTGCCAGCAGTTTACATGTAGGGGATGGCTACACCTTC.

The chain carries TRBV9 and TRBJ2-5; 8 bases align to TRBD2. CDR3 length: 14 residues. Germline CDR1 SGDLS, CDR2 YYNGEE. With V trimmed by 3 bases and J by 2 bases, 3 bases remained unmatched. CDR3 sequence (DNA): TGTGCCAGCAGCGCAACTAGCGGTCAAGAGACCCAGTACTTC. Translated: CASSATSGQETQYF.

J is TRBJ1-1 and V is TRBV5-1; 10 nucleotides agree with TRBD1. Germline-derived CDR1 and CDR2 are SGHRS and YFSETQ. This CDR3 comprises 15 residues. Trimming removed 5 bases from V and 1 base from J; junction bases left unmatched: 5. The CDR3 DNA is TGCGCCAGCAGGTTGACAGGGGGCGAGAACACTGAAGCTTTCTTT. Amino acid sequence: CASRLTGGENTEAFF. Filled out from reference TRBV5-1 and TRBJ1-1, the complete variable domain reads KAGVTQTPRYLIKTRGQQVTLSCSPISGHRSVSWYQQTPGQGLQFLFEYFSETQRNKGNFPGRFSGRQFSNSRSEMNVSTLELGDSALYLCASRLTGGENTEAFFGQGTRLTVV.

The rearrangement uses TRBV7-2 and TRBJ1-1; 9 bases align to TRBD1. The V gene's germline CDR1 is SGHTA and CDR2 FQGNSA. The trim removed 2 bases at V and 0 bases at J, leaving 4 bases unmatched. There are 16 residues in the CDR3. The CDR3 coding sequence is TGTGCCAGCAGCTTAAGGGGACAGGGAATGAACACTGAAGCTTTCTTT. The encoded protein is CASSLRGQGMNTEAFF.

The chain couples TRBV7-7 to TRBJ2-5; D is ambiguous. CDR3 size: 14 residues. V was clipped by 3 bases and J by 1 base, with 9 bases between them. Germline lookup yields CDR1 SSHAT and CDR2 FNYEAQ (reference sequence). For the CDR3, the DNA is TGTGCCAGCAGCTTTTCAGGCAGCCAAGAGACCCAGTACTTC. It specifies CASSFSGSQETQYF.

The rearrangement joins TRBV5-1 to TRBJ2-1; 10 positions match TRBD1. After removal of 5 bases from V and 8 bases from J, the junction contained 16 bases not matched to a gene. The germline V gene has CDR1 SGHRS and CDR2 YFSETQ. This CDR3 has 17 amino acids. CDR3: CASRKGGQGEYIHEQFF. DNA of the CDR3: TGCGCCAGCAGAAAGGGAGGACAGGGGGAATATATCCATGAGCAGTTCTTC.

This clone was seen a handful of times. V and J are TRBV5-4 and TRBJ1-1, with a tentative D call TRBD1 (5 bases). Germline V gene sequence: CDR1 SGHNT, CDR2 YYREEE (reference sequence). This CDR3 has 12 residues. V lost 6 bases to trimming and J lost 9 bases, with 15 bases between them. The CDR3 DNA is TGTGCCAGCATCCTCCTCGGGGGGAAAGCTTTCTTT. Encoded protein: CASILLGGKAFF.